This T cell receptor beta chain was recorded in a study of blood T cell repertoires in COVID-19. Study-level information: COVID-19 samples collected from the United States, Italy and Spain covered acute and convalescent phases. The analysed material was cDNA or gDNA that came from T cells, B-cell-depleted T cells, or PBMCs.

The CDR3 has 18 residues. CDR1 MNHEY and CDR2 SVGEGT come from the germline V gene. The V end was cut by 0 bases, the J end by 0 bases, with 18 bases between. Original handling: Amplified reference gene primers provided the basis for estimating nucleated cell counts. The table came from immunoSEQ multiplex PCR; TCRdb's copy has only in-frame clones and leaves some out. The V and J calls and clone size were taken over from that table, and D and trimming were inferred from the DNA. This table holds some 200,000 clones, about 87% found once. V and J are TRBV6-2 or TRBV6-3 and TRBJ2-7; possibly TRBD1 for D (6 bases). Source material: peripheral blood. This clonotype was obtained from a man aged 35 to 55 with active or convalescent COVID-19. In DNA, the CDR3 is TGTGCCAGCAGTTACTCGTTCAGGGGAAGGGCCTCCTCCTACGAGCAGTACTTC. This gives the protein CASSYSFRGRASSYEQYF.